This TCR beta chain was documented in a study of CD8+ T cells in alopecia areata. As to treatment: oral pan-JAK inhibitor, 5-10 mg twice daily. Once RNA had been extracted, it was reverse transcribed into cDNA to act as the sequencing template. Clones were sequenced by immunoSEQ multiplex PCR, and TCRdb holds only the in-frame ones, with some missing. The profile shows 190,000 or so clones, about 60% of them singletons. This CDR3 has 15 residues. Trimming at V came to 8 bases and at J to 2 bases, leaving 7 bases not matched to a gene. From germline, CDR1 is ENHRY and CDR2 SYGVKD. Regarding the study as a whole: Patients shared TCRs less clearly than mice did, possibly for HLA-related reasons.

About this clone: Its antigen is unidentified.

This clonotype was sampled from a human donor with alopecia areata. This chain links TRBV10-3 with TRBJ2-7; 12 bases fit TRBD2. Sequencing was performed on CD8+ T cells sorted from blood, taken at week 24, from a patient treated with tofacitinib. The CDR3 nucleotides are TGTGCCATCGGGGGGACTAGCGGGCTCACCTACGAGCAGTACTTC. It yields the protein CAIGGTSGLTYEQYF.